Listed here is a single TCR beta chain. The sample belongs to a study of cytomegalovirus exposure and HLA in healthy donors. Germline V CDR1 and CDR2: GTSNPN, SVGIG (reference sequence). This CDR3 contains 13 residues. Trimming left V 2 bases short and J 3 bases short, with 9 bases between. Here immunoSEQ multiplex PCR was the method, and the copy in TCRdb shows in-frame clones only, minus some. The sample records about 160,000 clones, over 85% being singletons. The sample taken for sequencing was PBMCs. The source of this sequence is a man aged 18 to 30 in good health and CMV-seropositive. V is TRBV30 and J is TRBJ2-3; the D is unclear. Here the CDR3 DNA reads TGTGCCTGGAGTCGCGGAATTACAGATACGCAGTATTTT. Translating gives CAWSRGITDTQYF.